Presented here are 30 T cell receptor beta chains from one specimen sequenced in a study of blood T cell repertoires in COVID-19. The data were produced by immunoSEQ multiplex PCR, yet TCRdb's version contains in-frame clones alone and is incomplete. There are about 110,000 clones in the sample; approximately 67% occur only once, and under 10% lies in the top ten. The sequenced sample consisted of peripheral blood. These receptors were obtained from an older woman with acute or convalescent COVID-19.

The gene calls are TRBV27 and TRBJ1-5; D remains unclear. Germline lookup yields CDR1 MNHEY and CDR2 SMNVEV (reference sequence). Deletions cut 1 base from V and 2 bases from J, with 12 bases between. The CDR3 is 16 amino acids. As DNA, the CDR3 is TGTGCCAGCAGTTTATACCCCGGGTCAGGCAATCAGCCCCAGCATTTT. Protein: CASSLYPGSGNQPQHF.

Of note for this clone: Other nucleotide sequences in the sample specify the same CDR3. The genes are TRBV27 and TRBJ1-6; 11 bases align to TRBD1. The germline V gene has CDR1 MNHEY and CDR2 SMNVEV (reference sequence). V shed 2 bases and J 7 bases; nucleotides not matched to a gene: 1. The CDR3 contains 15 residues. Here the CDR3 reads CASSLGTGGNSPLHF. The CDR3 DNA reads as TGTGCCAGCAGTTTAGGGACAGGGGGGAATTCACCCCTCCACTTT.

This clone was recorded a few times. This CDR3 reads CASFRTGWGTEAFF. CDR3 nucleotides: TGTGCCAGCTTTAGAACAGGGTGGGGGACTGAAGCTTTCTTT. The chain carries TRBV2 and TRBJ1-1; a possible D gene is TRBD1 (6 bases). This CDR3 comprises 14 residues. V was pared by 8 bases and J by 5 bases, with 18 bases between. The germline CDR1 and CDR2 sequences are SNHLY and FYNNEI.

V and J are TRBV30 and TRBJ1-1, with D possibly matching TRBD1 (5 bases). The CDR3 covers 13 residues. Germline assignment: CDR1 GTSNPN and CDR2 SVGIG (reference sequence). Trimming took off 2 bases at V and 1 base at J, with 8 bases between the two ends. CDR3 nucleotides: TGTGCCTGGAGTCCGGGGGGGAACACTGAAGCTTTCTTT. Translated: CAWSPGGNTEAFF.

The CDR3 here is CASSPRVVMGTDTQYF. The CDR3 DNA is TGTGCCAGCAGCCCCCGGGTGGTTATGGGCACAGATACGCAGTATTTT. The V and J genes are TRBV7-2 and TRBJ2-3, with D uncertain. The CDR3 spans 16 residues. The germline V gene has CDR1 SGHTA and CDR2 FQGNSA. V was pared by 5 bases and J by 1 base, with 16 bases between.

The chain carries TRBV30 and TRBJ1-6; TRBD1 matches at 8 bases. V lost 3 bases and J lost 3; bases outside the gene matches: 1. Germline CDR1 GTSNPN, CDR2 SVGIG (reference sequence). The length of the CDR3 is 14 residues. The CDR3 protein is CAWSDRGYNSPLHF. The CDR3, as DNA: TGTGCCTGGAGCGACAGGGGCTATAATTCACCCCTCCACTTT.

CDR3 amino acids: CSVAPGQGTDTQYF. For the CDR3, the DNA is TGCAGCGTGGCACCGGGACAGGGCACAGATACGCAGTATTTT. The rearrangement joins TRBV29-1 to TRBJ2-3; 8 bases fit TRBD1. Per the germline V gene, CDR1 is SQVTM and CDR2 is ANQGSEA. V trimming: 6 bases; J trimming: 1 base; junction bases outside the gene matches: 6. CDR3 length: 14 amino acids.

The CDR3 reads CASSLGTAYSNQPQHF. DNA of the CDR3: TGTGCCAGTAGTCTCGGGACAGCTTATAGCAATCAGCCCCAGCATTTT. The chain employs TRBV19 and TRBJ1-5, with 7 nucleotides matching TRBD1. The length of the CDR3 is 16 residues. The germline gives CDR1 LNHDA, CDR2 SQIVND (reference sequence). J lost 0 bases, V lost 5 bases, and 7 bases had no gene match.

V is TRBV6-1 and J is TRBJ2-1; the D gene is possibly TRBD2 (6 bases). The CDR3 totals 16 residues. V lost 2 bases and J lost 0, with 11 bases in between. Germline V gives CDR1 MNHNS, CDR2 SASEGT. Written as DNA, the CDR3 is TGTGCCAGCAGTGAACGGCGGGGAATCTCCTACAATGAGCAGTTCTTC. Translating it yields CASSERRGISYNEQFF.

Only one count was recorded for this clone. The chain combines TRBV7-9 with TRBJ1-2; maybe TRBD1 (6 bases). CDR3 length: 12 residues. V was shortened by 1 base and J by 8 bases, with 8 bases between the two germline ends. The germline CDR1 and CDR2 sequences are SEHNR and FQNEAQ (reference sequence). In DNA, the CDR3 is TGTGCCAGCAGCTTAGGGGGGCGCGGCTACACCTTC. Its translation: CASSLGGRGYTF.

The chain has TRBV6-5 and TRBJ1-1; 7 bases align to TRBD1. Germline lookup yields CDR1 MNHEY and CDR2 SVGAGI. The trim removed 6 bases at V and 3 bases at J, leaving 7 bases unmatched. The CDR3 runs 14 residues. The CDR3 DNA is TGTGCCAGCAGGAGACAGGGTAGCTACACTGAAGCTTTCTTT. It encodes CASRRQGSYTEAFF.

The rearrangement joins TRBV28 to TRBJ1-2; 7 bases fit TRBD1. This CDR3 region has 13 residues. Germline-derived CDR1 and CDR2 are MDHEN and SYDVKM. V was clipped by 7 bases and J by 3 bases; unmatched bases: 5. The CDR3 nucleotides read TGTGCCAGCATGACAGGGTTGGACTATGGCTACACCTTC. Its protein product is CASMTGLDYGYTF.

The chain's CDR3 is CASSGTESYEQYF. In DNA, the CDR3 is TGTGCCAGCAGCGGGACAGAATCCTACGAGCAGTACTTC. The chain joins TRBV9 to TRBJ2-7, with D perhaps matching TRBD1 (6 bases). Germline lookup yields CDR1 SGDLS and CDR2 YYNGEE. Trimming shortened V by 3 bases and J by 1 base, and 8 bases separated the two germline ends. The CDR3 consists of 13 residues.

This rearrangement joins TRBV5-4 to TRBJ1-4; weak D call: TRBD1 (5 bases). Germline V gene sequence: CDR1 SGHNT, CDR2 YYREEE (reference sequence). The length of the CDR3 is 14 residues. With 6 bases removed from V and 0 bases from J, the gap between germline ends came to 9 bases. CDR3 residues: CASTDSATNEKLFF. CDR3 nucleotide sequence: TGTGCCAGCACCGACAGTGCAACTAATGAAAAACTGTTTTTT.

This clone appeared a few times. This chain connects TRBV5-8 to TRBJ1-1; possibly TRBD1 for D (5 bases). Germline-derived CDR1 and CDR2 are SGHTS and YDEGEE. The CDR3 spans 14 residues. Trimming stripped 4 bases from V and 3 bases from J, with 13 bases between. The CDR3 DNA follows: TGTGCCAGCAGCAGTCTAGGGGAGGACACTGAAGCTTTCTTT. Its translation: CASSSLGEDTEAFF.

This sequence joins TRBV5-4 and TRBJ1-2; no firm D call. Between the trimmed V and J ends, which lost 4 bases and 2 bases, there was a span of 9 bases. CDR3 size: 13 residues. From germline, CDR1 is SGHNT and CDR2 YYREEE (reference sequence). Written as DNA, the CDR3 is TGTGCCAGCAGCACGACGGGGAACTATGGCTACACCTTC. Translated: CASSTTGNYGYTF.

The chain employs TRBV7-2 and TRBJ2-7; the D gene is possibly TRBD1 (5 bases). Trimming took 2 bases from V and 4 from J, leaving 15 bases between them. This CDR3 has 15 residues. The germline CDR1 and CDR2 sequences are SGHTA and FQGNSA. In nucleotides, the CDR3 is TGTGCCAGCAGCTTATCCGCGACAGCCGAATACGAGCAGTACTTC. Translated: CASSLSATAEYEQYF.

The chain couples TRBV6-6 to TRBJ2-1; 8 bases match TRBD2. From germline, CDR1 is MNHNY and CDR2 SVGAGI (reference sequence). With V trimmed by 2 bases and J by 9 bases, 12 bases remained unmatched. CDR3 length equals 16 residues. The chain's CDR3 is CASSYLRDSGGGEQFF. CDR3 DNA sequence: TGTGCCAGCAGTTACCTGCGTGACAGCGGGGGCGGTGAGCAGTTCTTC.

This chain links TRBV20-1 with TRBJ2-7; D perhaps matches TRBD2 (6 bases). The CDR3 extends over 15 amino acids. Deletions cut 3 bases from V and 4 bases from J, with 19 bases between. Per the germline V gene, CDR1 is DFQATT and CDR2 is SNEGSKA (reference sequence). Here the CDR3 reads CSASFHGGSNYEQYF. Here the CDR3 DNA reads TGCAGTGCTAGTTTTCACGGGGGATCAAATTACGAGCAGTACTTC.

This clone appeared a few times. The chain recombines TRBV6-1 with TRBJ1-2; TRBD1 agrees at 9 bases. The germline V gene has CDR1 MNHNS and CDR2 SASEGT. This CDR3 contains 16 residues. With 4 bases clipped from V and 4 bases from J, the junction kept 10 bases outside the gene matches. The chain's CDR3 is CASSAQSPGQGYGYTF. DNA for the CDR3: TGTGCCAGCAGTGCACAAAGTCCGGGACAGGGCTATGGCTACACCTTC.

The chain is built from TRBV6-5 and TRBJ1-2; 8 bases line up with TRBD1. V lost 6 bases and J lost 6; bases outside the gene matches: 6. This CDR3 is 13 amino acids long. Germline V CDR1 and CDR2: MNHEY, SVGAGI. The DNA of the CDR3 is TGTGCCAGCAGCCGGACAGGGACCGATGGCTACACCTTC. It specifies CASSRTGTDGYTF.

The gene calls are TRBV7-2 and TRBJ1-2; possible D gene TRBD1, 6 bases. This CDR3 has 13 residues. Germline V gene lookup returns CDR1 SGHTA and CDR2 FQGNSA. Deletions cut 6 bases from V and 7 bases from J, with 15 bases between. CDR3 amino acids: CASRNPGQAGYTF. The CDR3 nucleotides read TGTGCCAGCAGAAATCCGGGACAAGCTGGCTACACCTTC.

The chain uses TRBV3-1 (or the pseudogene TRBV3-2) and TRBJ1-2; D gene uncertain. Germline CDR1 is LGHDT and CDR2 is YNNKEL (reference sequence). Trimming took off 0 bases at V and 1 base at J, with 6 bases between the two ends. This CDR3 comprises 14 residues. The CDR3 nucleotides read TGTGCCAGCAGCCAAGATCTAAATAACTATGGCTACACCTTC. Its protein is CASSQDLNNYGYTF.

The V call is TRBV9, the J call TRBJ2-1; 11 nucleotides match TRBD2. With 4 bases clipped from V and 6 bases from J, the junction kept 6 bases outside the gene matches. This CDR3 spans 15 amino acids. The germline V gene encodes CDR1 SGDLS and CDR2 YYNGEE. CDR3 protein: CASSYSGGATNEQFF. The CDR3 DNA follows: TGTGCCAGCAGCTATAGCGGGGGGGCGACCAATGAGCAGTTCTTC.

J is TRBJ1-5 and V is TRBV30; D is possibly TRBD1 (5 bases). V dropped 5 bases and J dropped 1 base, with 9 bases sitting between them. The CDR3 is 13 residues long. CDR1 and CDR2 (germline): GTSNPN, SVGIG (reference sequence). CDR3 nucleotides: TGTGCCTGGGCCGGACAAAGCAATCAGCCCCAGCATTTT. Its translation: CAWAGQSNQPQHF.

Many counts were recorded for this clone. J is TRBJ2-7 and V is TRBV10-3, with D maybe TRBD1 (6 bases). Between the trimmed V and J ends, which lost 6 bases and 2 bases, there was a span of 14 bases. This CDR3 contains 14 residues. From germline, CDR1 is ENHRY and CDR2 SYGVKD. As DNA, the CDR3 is TGTGCCATCAGGTCCCGGGACAAAGCCTACGAGCAGTACTTC. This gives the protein CAIRSRDKAYEQYF.

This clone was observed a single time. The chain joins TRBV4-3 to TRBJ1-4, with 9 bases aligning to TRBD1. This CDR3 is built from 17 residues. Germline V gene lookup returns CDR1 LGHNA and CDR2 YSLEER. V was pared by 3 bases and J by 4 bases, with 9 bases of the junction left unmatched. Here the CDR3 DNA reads TGCGCCAGCAGCCAGGGAACAGGGGGCTGGGGTAATGAAAAACTGTTTTTT. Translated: CASSQGTGGWGNEKLFF.

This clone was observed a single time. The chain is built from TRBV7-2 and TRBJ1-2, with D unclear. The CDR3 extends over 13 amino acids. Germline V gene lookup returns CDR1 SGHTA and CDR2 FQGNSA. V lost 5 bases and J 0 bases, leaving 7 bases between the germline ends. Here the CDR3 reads CASSLQANYGYTF. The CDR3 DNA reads TGTGCCAGCAGCCTTCAGGCTAACTATGGCTACACCTTC.

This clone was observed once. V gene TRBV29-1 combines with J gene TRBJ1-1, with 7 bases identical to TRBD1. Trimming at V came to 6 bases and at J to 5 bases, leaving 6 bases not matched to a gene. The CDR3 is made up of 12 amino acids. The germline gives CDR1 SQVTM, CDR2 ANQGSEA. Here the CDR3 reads CSVGTEATEAFF. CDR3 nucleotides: TGCAGCGTGGGGACAGAAGCGACTGAAGCTTTCTTT.

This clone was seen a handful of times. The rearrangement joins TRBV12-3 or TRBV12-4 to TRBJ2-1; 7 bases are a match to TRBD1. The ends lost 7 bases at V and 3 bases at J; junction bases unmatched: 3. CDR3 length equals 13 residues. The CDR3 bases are TGTGCCAGCACCGGGACAGACTACAATGAGCAGTTCTTC. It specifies CASTGTDYNEQFF.